The 28 T cell receptor beta chains below were found in one sample sequenced in a study of patients and donors after allogeneic stem cell transplantation (dated by TCRdb to 2018 to 2020). Library generation was performed with RT-PCR. The reads were generated on a NextSeq 550. The public reads were reprocessed in TCRdb via fastp at Q25 and MiXCR, keeping in-frame beta chains. Under each unique CDR3 protein, matching rows form one entry showing the most common genes and DNA. This sample holds about a million distinct CDR3 sequences; roughly 18% were observed only once. Under 6.5% of the sample lies in the top ten. The sequenced sample was blood, either unsorted or a sorted T cell fraction (not recorded which). Every receptor here comes from a human donor who was either an allogeneic HSCT recipient or a stem cell or donor lymphocyte infusion donor (not recorded which). It is not recorded whose cells these are; they may come from a transplant donor.

The rearrangement uses TRBV9 and TRBJ2-5; perhaps TRBD2 as D (5 bases). Germline lookup yields CDR1 SGDLS and CDR2 YYNGEE. The CDR3 has 13 residues. V was shortened by 0 bases and J by 4 bases, with 7 bases between the two germline ends. CDR3 DNA sequence: TGTGCCAGCAGCGTAGATGGAGGAGAGACCCAGTACTTC. It specifies CASSVDGGETQYF. Combining the CDR3 with reference TRBV9 and TRBJ2-5 gives the whole variable domain DSGVTQTPKHLITATGQRVTLRCSPRSGDLSVYWYQQSLDQGLQFLIQYYNGEERAKGNILERFSAQQFPDLHSELNLSSLELGDSALYFCASSVDGGETQYFGPGTRLLVL.

The rearrangement uses TRBV7-2 and TRBJ2-3; D call uncertain. The CDR3 is 15 residues long. Germline values: CDR1 SGHTA, CDR2 FQGNSA. The ends were cut back, 0 bases at V and 1 base at J, with 8 bases in the middle. DNA for the CDR3: TGTGCCAGCAGCTTAGCGCGGTCGGGCACAGATACGCAGTATTTT. This sequence encodes CASSLARSGTDTQYF.

The chain couples TRBV28 to TRBJ2-1, with TRBD1 matching over 8 bases. The CDR3 is made up of 13 amino acids. J was trimmed by 3 bases and V by 8 bases; bases with no gene match: 3. Germline V gene sequence: CDR1 MDHEN, CDR2 SYDVKM. The CDR3 DNA reads as TGTGCCAGCCAGGGGGCTAACTACAATGAGCAGTTCTTC. As protein: CASQGANYNEQFF.

The rearrangement uses TRBV10-3 and TRBJ2-7, with 7 nucleotides matching TRBD2. V was clipped by 3 bases and J by 6 bases; unmatched bases: 8. The V gene's germline CDR1 is ENHRY and CDR2 SYGVKD. There are 14 residues in the CDR3. CDR3 region: CAISEGLVPREQYF. CDR3 DNA: TGTGCCATCAGTGAAGGACTAGTCCCTCGCGAGCAGTACTTC.

This clonotype has more than one count but fewer than ten. This chain joins TRBV5-5 and TRBJ1-3; 7 nucleotides match TRBD1. Germline CDR1 reads SGHKS; CDR2 reads YYEKEE (reference sequence). V gave up 2 bases and J gave up 0 bases; unmatched junction bases: 8. This CDR3 has 17 amino acids. CDR3 sequence (DNA): TGTGCCAGCAGCTTAGCCGGGACAGTAAACTCTGGAAACACCATATATTTT. Translating gives CASSLAGTVNSGNTIYF.

There are many counts of this clonotype. The chain joins TRBV5-1 to TRBJ1-1; D gene unclear. With 0 bases removed from V and 3 bases from J, the gap between germline ends came to 6 bases. Looked up from germline, CDR1 is SGHRS and CDR2 is YFSETQ. The CDR3 contains 13 residues. The CDR3 DNA sequence: TGCGCCAGCAGCTTGGCATCATACACTGAAGCTTTCTTT. Translation: CASSLASYTEAFF. The variable domain in full, completed from reference TRBV5-1 and TRBJ1-1, reads KAGVTQTPRYLIKTRGQQVTLSCSPISGHRSVSWYQQTPGQGLQFLFEYFSETQRNKGNFPGRFSGRQFSNSRSEMNVSTLELGDSALYLCASSLASYTEAFFGQGTRLTVV.

The chain couples TRBV6-1 to TRBJ2-2; 11 nucleotides line up with TRBD1. V gave up 8 bases and J gave up 7 bases; unmatched junction bases: 6. Germline CDR1 is MNHNS and CDR2 is SASEGT. There are 14 residues in the CDR3. In nucleotides, the CDR3 is TGTGCCAGCGTCCGGACAGGGGGCATCGGGGAGCTGTTTTTT. Translated, it gives CASVRTGGIGELFF.

The chain combines TRBV5-6 with TRBJ1-1, with a weak D call TRBD1 (6 bases). Germline CDR1 SGHDT, CDR2 YYEEEE. The CDR3 sequence is 13 residues long. Trimming removed 0 bases from V and 7 bases from J, with 10 bases in between. CDR3 DNA: TGTGCCAGCAGCTTGGGGGGGCAAGGTGAAGCTTTCTTT. Its translation: CASSLGGQGEAFF.

V usage is TRBV29-1 and J usage is TRBJ2-7, with D tentatively TRBD1 or TRBD2 (8 bases each). This CDR3 is 14 amino acids long. The V and J ends lost 7 bases and 6 bases respectively, with 22 bases between them. CDR1 is SQVTM and CDR2 is ANQGSEA in the germline V gene. The CDR3 DNA sequence: TGCAGCGCCCGGGGGGGGACAGGCGGGGCCGAGCAGTACTTC. This gives the protein CSARGGTGGAEQYF.

This clonotype was observed a few times. The chain uses TRBV20-1 and TRBJ2-7; the match to TRBD1 covers 7 bases. CDR1 and CDR2 from the germline V gene are DFQATT and SNEGSKA (reference sequence). Trimming at V came to 0 bases and at J to 1 base, leaving 6 bases not matched to a gene. This CDR3 spans 15 amino acids. The DNA of the CDR3 is TGCAGTGCTAGAGACGACAGGGATCTTTCCTACGAGCAGTACTTC. It codes for CSARDDRDLSYEQYF.

This clonotype was recorded a few times. V and J are TRBV9 and TRBJ2-5; 8 bases line up with TRBD2. V lost 2 bases and J lost 4; bases outside the gene matches: 4. There are 14 residues in the CDR3. Germline CDR1 reads SGDLS; CDR2 reads YYNGEE. In DNA, the CDR3 is TGTGCCAGCAGCGTTAGAGCGGGAGTAGAGACCCAGTACTTC. Translated, it gives CASSVRAGVETQYF.

The gene calls are TRBV5-1 and TRBJ1-6, with TRBD1 identical over 10 bases. CDR1 and CDR2 from the germline V gene are SGHRS and YFSETQ. This CDR3 has 18 amino acids. V lost 4 bases to trimming and J lost 8 bases; unmatched junction nucleotides: 15. The CDR3 nucleotides read TGCGCCAGCAGCCGGGACCCGGACAGGGGGGTTGGCTATTCACCCCTCCACTTT. It codes for CASSRDPDRGVGYSPLHF. Using reference TRBV5-1 and TRBJ1-6 for the parts outside the CDR3, the full variable domain is KAGVTQTPRYLIKTRGQQVTLSCSPISGHRSVSWYQQTPGQGLQFLFEYFSETQRNKGNFPGRFSGRQFSNSRSEMNVSTLELGDSALYLCASSRDPDRGVGYSPLHFGNGTRLTVT.

V gene TRBV20-1 combines with J gene TRBJ2-1; D is perhaps TRBD1 (5 bases). Trimming pared 7 bases from V and 3 bases from J, leaving 13 bases between. The CDR3 has 13 amino acids. Germline V gives CDR1 DFQATT, CDR2 SNEGSKA (reference sequence). CDR3 nucleotide sequence: TGCAGTGTAGGTGGGGCCAACTACAATGAGCAGTTCTTC. This sequence encodes CSVGGANYNEQFF.

The J gene is TRBJ1-3, the V gene TRBV10-3, with 7 positions matching TRBD1. This CDR3 is built from 15 residues. Germline CDR1 is ENHRY and CDR2 is SYGVKD. Losses at the gene ends were 5 bases for V and 2 bases for J; bases not matched to a gene: 6. CDR3 in amino acids: CAISRQGKTGNTIYF. For the CDR3, the DNA is TGTGCCATCAGTAGACAGGGAAAGACTGGAAACACCATATATTTT.

The CDR3 nucleotides are TGTGCCAGCTCACCTCTACAGGGGTCCCTGGCTTTCTTT. Translating gives CASSPLQGSLAFF. This rearrangement joins TRBV18 to TRBJ1-1, with 7 bases matching TRBD1. Trimming removed 3 bases from V and 11 bases from J; junction bases left unmatched: 9. The CDR3 loop spans 13 amino acids. The V gene's germline CDR1 is KGHSH and CDR2 LQKENI.

This clonotype was detected only a few times. The chain uses TRBV15 and TRBJ2-2; no clear D. From germline, CDR1 is LNHNV and CDR2 YYDKDF (reference sequence). The V end was cut by 3 bases, the J end by 2 bases, with 19 bases between. CDR3 length equals 18 residues. The DNA for the CDR3 is TGTGCCACCAGCAGCTTCTCCAAGACACCGACTAACACCGGGGAGCTGTTTTTT. This codes for CATSSFSKTPTNTGELFF.

This clonotype was observed a handful of times. This chain links TRBV6-1 with TRBJ2-5, with D possibly being TRBD2 (6 bases). Germline loops: CDR1 MNHNS, CDR2 SASEGT. V was pared by 5 bases and J by 5 bases, with 18 bases between. This CDR3 region has 15 residues. CDR3 DNA sequence: TGTGCCAGCAGTACCCTTGGCGGAGGGGCGGAGACCCAGTACTTC. Its protein is CASSTLGGGAETQYF.

This clonotype has a count of ten or more. This chain's CDR3 is CSTPPGRGGTGELFF. Written as DNA, the CDR3 is TGCAGCACACCCCCCGGGCGGGGGGGCACCGGGGAGCTGTTTTTT. The chain is built from TRBV29-1 and TRBJ2-2; the match to TRBD2 covers 9 bases. Germline V gene data show CDR1 as SQVTM and CDR2 as ANQGSEA. The CDR3 covers 15 residues. V was pared by 8 bases and J by 4 bases, with 11 bases of the junction left unmatched.

This rearrangement joins TRBV9 to TRBJ1-3, with 9 nucleotides matching TRBD1. The V gene's germline CDR1 is SGDLS and CDR2 YYNGEE. This CDR3 is built from 14 residues. V lost 2 bases, J lost 4 bases, and 1 base stayed unmatched. DNA of the CDR3: TGTGCCAGCAGCGTGACAGGGGGAGGAAACACCATATATTTT. Translating it yields CASSVTGGGNTIYF.

The chain carries TRBV5-1 and TRBJ1-3; D is perhaps TRBD1 (5 bases). With 0 bases removed from V and 0 bases from J, the gap between germline ends came to 13 bases. The CDR3 length is 17 residues. Germline V gene data show CDR1 as SGHRS and CDR2 as YFSETQ. This CDR3 reads CASSLVGGTDSGNTIYF. DNA for the CDR3: TGCGCCAGCAGCTTGGTAGGTGGGACGGACTCTGGAAACACCATATATTTT.

This clonotype was detected only once. The chain recombines TRBV7-8 with TRBJ2-5; 10 nucleotides agree with TRBD1. In germline, CDR1 is SGHVS, CDR2 FQNEAQ. Trimming removed 3 bases from V and 3 bases from J; junction bases left unmatched: 4. The CDR3 totals 15 residues. The CDR3 nucleotides are TGTGCCAGCAGCTTGTACGGGACAGGGGAAGAGACCCAGTACTTC. Translated: CASSLYGTGEETQYF.

The chain employs TRBV12-3 or TRBV12-4 and TRBJ2-7, with 13 positions matching TRBD2. This CDR3 has 16 amino acids. After removal of 4 bases from V and 7 bases from J, the junction contained 10 bases not matched to a gene. The CDR3, as DNA: TGTGCCAGCAGTTCCACCTTGGGACTAGCGGGAAAGGAGCAGTACTTC. Amino acid sequence: CASSSTLGLAGKEQYF.

This clonotype was observed a handful of times. The chain recombines TRBV5-6 with TRBJ2-1; the D gene could be TRBD1 or TRBD2 (5 bases each). The germline V gene has CDR1 SGHDT and CDR2 YYEEEE. The CDR3 has 13 residues. V dropped 4 bases and J dropped 10 bases, with 15 bases sitting between them. The CDR3 spells CASSSTGTVEQFF. The CDR3 DNA is TGTGCCAGCAGCAGCACGGGGACGGTGGAGCAGTTCTTC.

This clonotype showed up many times. One end of the junction varies from germline; a read error may be responsible. The chain employs TRBV5-1 and TRBJ2-3; D is unresolved. The CDR3 extends over 14 amino acids. The germline V gene has CDR1 SGHRS and CDR2 YFSETQ. In nucleotides, the CDR3 is TGTGCCAGCAGCTTGAGGAGTAGCACAGATACGCAGTATTTT. Protein product: CASSLRSSTDTQYF.

A few counts support this clonotype. The chain joins TRBV12-3 or TRBV12-4 to TRBJ1-3, with D unclear. The V gene lost 3 bases and the J gene lost 3 bases, with 12 bases spanning the gap. The CDR3 runs 15 residues. In nucleotides, the CDR3 is TGTGCCAGCAGTTTCCCGACCCCCGGTGGAAACACCATATATTTT. Translation gives CASSFPTPGGNTIYF.

This clonotype was seen repeatedly, ten times or more. The V and J genes are TRBV29-1 and TRBJ2-5, with 8 positions matching TRBD1. Germline V lookup: CDR1 SQVTM, CDR2 ANQGSEA. With V trimmed by 6 bases and J by 4 bases, 10 bases remained unmatched. This CDR3 contains 14 residues. CDR3 DNA: TGCAGCGTCGCGGGACAGGCCCTCGGAGAGACCCAGTACTTC. Protein: CSVAGQALGETQYF.

The chain combines TRBV4-2 with TRBJ1-1; TRBD1 aligns across 8 bases. V dropped 0 bases and J dropped 5; count of bases not matched to a gene: 5. Germline loops: CDR1 LGHNA, CDR2 YNFKEQ. This CDR3 contains 15 residues. CDR3 region: CASSQEDRAWTEAFF. The DNA of the CDR3 is TGTGCCAGCAGCCAAGAGGACAGGGCGTGGACTGAAGCTTTCTTT.

This chain connects TRBV12-3 or TRBV12-4 to TRBJ2-3; no firm D call. The CDR3 runs to 12 residues. Trimming took off 8 bases at V and 2 bases at J, with 8 bases between the two ends. The CDR3 nucleotides read TGTGCCAGCGCGCAGTACACAGATACGCAGTATTTT. This codes for CASAQYTDTQYF.